A selection of T cell receptor beta chains follows, all from one sample in a study of blood T cell repertoires in COVID-19. Data came from immunoSEQ multiplex PCR; TCRdb stores just in-frame clones and leaves some out. The table includes about 150,000 clones, roughly 89% detected once. Sequencing used peripheral blood. The receptor source for this set is a man aged 50 or older with acute or convalescent COVID-19. Each CDR3 is given with its conserved first and last residue. Each record gives: clone size, V gene, D gene, J gene, CDR3 DNA, CDR3 protein. A D gene is named only where the DNA matches it firmly. Expanded clones get a size class; other rows say once, few or many, or leave the size out.

>-|TRBV2|-|TRBJ2-1
TGTGCCAGCAGTAACAGTAGGCTCGGTGAGCAGTTCTTC
CASSNSRLGEQFF
>-|TRBV5-1|TRBD2|TRBJ2-2
TGCGCCAGCAGCTTGGATAGCGGGAACGGGGAGCTGTTTTTT
CASSLDSGNGELFF
>-|TRBV4-1|TRBD1|TRBJ1-5
TGCGCCAGCAGCCAAGTGGAGACAGGGCGCAATCAGCCCCAGCATTTT
CASSQVETGRNQPQHF
>-|TRBV6-1|-|TRBJ1-1
TGTGCCAGCAGTGAATGGACACAAAGGGATAACACTGAAGCTTTCTTT
CASSEWTQRDNTEAFF
>-|TRBV6-1|-|TRBJ1-5
TGTGCCAGCAGTGAAGGTGGAGGCGCGGGCAATCAGCCCCAGCATTTT
CASSEGGGAGNQPQHF
>-|TRBV27|TRBD2|TRBJ2-7
TGTGCCAGCAGTTTCCGGTCTAGCGGGAGCTACGAGCAGTACTTC
CASSFRSSGSYEQYF
>-|TRBV5-5|TRBD1|TRBJ1-5
TGTGCCAGCAGGGCCGGGACAGGGGGCACCAATCAGCCCCAGCATTTT
CASRAGTGGTNQPQHF
>-|TRBV21-1|-|TRBJ1-2
TGTGCCAGCAGCAAAGTCTCCCAGGGGGCAAGTTATGGCTACACCTTC
CASSKVSQGASYGYTF
>-|TRBV4-3|-|TRBJ1-6
TGCGCCAGCAGCCAATGGGCAGGGGTTAGGAATTCACCCCTCCACTTT
CASSQWAGVRNSPLHF
>-|TRBV28|TRBD2|TRBJ2-3
TGTGCCAGCAGTTTACTAGCGGGAGTTACCGCAGATACGCAGTATTTT
CASSLLAGVTADTQYF
>-|TRBV24-1|TRBD1|TRBJ1-5
TGTGCCACCAGAGACAGGGAGGGCAATCAGCCCCAGCATTTT
CATRDREGNQPQHF
>-|TRBV6-6|-|TRBJ1-5
TGTGCCAGCAGTTGGTTCATAGATAGCAATCAGCCCCAGCATTTT
CASSWFIDSNQPQHF
>-|TRBV4-3|TRBD2|TRBJ2-3
TGCGCCAGCAGCCACGCTCTAGCGGGGGTGGCAGATACGCAGTATTTT
CASSHALAGVADTQYF
>-|TRBV18|-|TRBJ2-3
TGTGCCAGCTCATCACAGAGACAGAACAGATACACAGATACGCAGTATTTT
CASSSQRQNRYTDTQYF
>-|TRBV29-1|-|TRBJ1-2
TGCAGCGCAGAAGACACGAGTTACAACTATGGCTACACCTTC
CSAEDTSYNYGYTF
>-|TRBV20-1|-|TRBJ2-7
TGCAGTGCCCCGCGATCCTACGAGCAGTACTTC
CSAPRSYEQYF
>-|TRBV9|TRBD1|TRBJ1-3
TGTGCCAGCAGCGGGGGGGACAGGGACTCTGGAAACACCATATATTTT
CASSGGDRDSGNTIYF
>few|TRBV19|-|TRBJ1-1
TGTGCCAGTAGTACGCAGATGAACACTGAAGCTTTCTTT
CASSTQMNTEAFF
>-|TRBV4-2|TRBD1|TRBJ1-1
TGTGCCAGCAGCCGCGACAGGGGGCCTGCTGAAGCTTTCTTT
CASSRDRGPAEAFF
>-|TRBV19|-|TRBJ1-4
TGTGCCAGCAGCGTAAGCAGGGTTGGTCGAGAAAAACTGTTTTTT
CASSVSRVGREKLFF
>-|TRBV19|TRBD1|TRBJ1-1
TGTGCCAGTCAACAGGGGGGCGGTGGGACTGAAGCTTTCTTT
CASQQGGGGTEAFF
>-|TRBV6-5|TRBD1|TRBJ2-1
TGTGCCAGCAGTTCGGACAGGGGTAGGTGGAATGAGCAGTTCTTC
CASSSDRGRWNEQFF
>-|TRBV3-1/TRBV3-2|-|TRBJ2-5
TGTGCCAGCACCGGCCTCTTAGCGATCCAAGAGACCCAGTACTTC
CASTGLLAIQETQYF
>-|TRBV6-6|TRBD2|TRBJ2-1
TGTGCCAGCAGCCCGAGCGGGGGCTACAATGAGCAGTTCTTC
CASSPSGGYNEQFF
>-|TRBV19|TRBD1|TRBJ2-3
TGTGCCAGTAGTCCGCTACAGGGGGCGTCGCAGTATTTT
CASSPLQGASQYF
>-|TRBV29-1|-|TRBJ2-3
TGCAGCGTCCGGGAGCCCAAGTCCGTAGATACGCAGTATTTT
CSVREPKSVDTQYF
>-|TRBV9|TRBD2|TRBJ2-3
TGTGCCAGCAGCGTAGTGGCGGGAGTGACAGATACGCAGTATTTT
CASSVVAGVTDTQYF
>once|TRBV10-2|-|TRBJ2-3
TGCGCCAGCAGCCTAGCGCCCACAGATACGCAGTATTTT
CASSLAPTDTQYF
>-|TRBV2|TRBD2|TRBJ2-5
TGTGCCAGCAGTGAAGAGTCTAGCGGGGTAGGAAAGACCCAGTACTTC
CASSEESSGVGKTQYF
>few|TRBV19|-|TRBJ1-5
TGTGCCAGTTCAGATAGCAATCAGCCCCAGCATTTT
CASSDSNQPQHF
>-|TRBV5-1|-|TRBJ1-1
TGCGCCAGCAGCTTGGCACCTGGAGTGGGCACTGAAGCTTTCTTT
CASSLAPGVGTEAFF
>-|TRBV5-1|TRBD2|TRBJ2-1
TGCGCCAGCAAAGCAAGCCTTTGGTGGCCTAGCGGGAGACCAGAGAGCTCCTACAATGAGCAGTTCTTC
CASKASLWWPSGRPESSYNEQFF
>-|TRBV18|-|TRBJ2-2
TGTGCCAGCTCACCACCGGAGGGTTCTTACACCGGGGAGCTGTTTTTT
CASSPPEGSYTGELFF
>once|TRBV11-2|-|TRBJ2-1
TGTGCCAGCAGCTTGGCGGCGCTCGCCAATGAGCAGTTCTTC
CASSLAALANEQFF
>-|TRBV5-1|TRBD2|TRBJ2-1
TGCGCCAGCAGTTCCGGGACTAGCGGGATCTATGAGCAGTTCTTC
CASSSGTSGIYEQFF
>-|TRBV5-4|TRBD2|TRBJ2-1
TGTGCCAGCAGCTGGGGACTAGAGAATGAGCAGTTCTTC
CASSWGLENEQFF
>-|TRBV7-3|-|TRBJ2-7
TGTGCCAGCAGCCTCAAACCTGGGCCATACGAGCAGTACTTC
CASSLKPGPYEQYF
>-|TRBV30|-|TRBJ2-5
TGTGCCTGGAGTGTACGGCAACAGTACCAAGAGACCCAGTACTTC
CAWSVRQQYQETQYF
>-|TRBV19|-|TRBJ2-3
TGTGCCAGTAACGGGGTGAGGACCTCTAGCACAGATACGCAGTATTTT
CASNGVRTSSTDTQYF
>-|TRBV18|-|TRBJ1-3
TGTGCCAGCTCACCACCGGCCCAGGATGGAAACACCATATATTTT
CASSPPAQDGNTIYF
>-|TRBV7-2|-|TRBJ1-2
TGTGCCAGCAGCTCGGGGGGCGGCAGGGGCTCTGGCTACACCTTC
CASSSGGGRGSGYTF
>once|TRBV4-3|TRBD1|TRBJ1-6
TGCGCCAGCAGCCAAAACGGACAGGGGGCAAATTCACCCCTCCACTTT
CASSQNGQGANSPLHF
>-|TRBV5-1|-|TRBJ2-2
TGCGCCAGCAGCTACTCAGGGACCGGGGAGCTGTTTTTT
CASSYSGTGELFF